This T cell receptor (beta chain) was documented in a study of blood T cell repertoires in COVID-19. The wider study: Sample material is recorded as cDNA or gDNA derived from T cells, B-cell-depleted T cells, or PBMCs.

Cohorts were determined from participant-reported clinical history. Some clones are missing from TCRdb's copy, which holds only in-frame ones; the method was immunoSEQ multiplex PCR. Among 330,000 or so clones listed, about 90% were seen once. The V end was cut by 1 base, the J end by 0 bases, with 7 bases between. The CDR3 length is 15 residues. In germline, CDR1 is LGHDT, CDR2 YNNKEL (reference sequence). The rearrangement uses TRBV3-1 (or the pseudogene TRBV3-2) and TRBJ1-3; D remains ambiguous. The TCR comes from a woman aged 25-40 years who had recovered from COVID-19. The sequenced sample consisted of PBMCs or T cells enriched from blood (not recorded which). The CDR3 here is CASSQGSRSGNTIYF. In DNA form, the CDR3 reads TGTGCCAGCAGCCAAGGGAGCCGCTCTGGAAACACCATATATTTT.